The clone carrying this T cell receptor (beta chain) was counted only a few times. Its antigen is currently unknown. This sample is drawn from a study of cytotoxic CD8 clonotypes in ibrutinib-treated CLL. Looking at the study overall: By median 68 months, about twelve had progressed and approximately 15 stayed remitted; responses had been 2 complete and approximately 24 partial.

Overall study results and limits: With treatment, public clonotypes, which were uncommon, either contracted or remained stable. An increase in clonality occurred at ibrutinib response, followed by a return toward baseline at progression.

Profiling relied on immunoSEQ multiplex PCR, and the TCRdb table lists in-frame clones only, not all of them. The sample records 45,000 to 70,000 clones, over 55% being singletons. Trimming removed 2 bases at V and 7 bases at J, with 8 bases between. The CDR3 runs 12 residues. Germline assignment: CDR1 MDHEN and CDR2 SYDVKM. The sequence was collected from a human donor with chronic lymphocytic leukemia. The sequences come from PBMCs, collected after 24 months of ibrutinib treatment. The V gene is TRBV28, the J gene TRBJ1-1; D is undetermined. The CDR3 here is CASSLTGNEAFF. CDR3 sequence (DNA): TGTGCCAGCAGTTTAACGGGGAATGAAGCTTTCTTT. Full variable domain (outside the CDR3, taken from reference TRBV28 and TRBJ1-1): DVKVTQSSRYLVKRTGEKVFLECVQDMDHENMFWYRQDPGLGLRLIYFSYDVKMKEKGDIPEGYSVSREKKERFSLILESASTNQTSMYLCASSLTGNEAFFGQGTRLTVV.